The TCR beta chain described here comes from a study of blood T cell repertoires in COVID-19. For the study at large: Sources were T cells, B-cell-depleted T cells, or PBMCs; the material itself was cDNA or gDNA.

Sequencing was performed with immunoSEQ multiplex PCR; in TCRdb, only in-frame clones are kept and a portion is missing. The sample contains around 31,000 clones, approximately 91% of which appear only once. Germline CDR1 LNHDA, CDR2 SQIVND (reference sequence). The CDR3 extends over 14 amino acids. The V segment lost 7 bases and the J segment 3 bases; nucleotides outside the gene matches: 3. This TCR came from a man aged 55-75 years with acute or convalescent COVID-19. V is TRBV19 and J is TRBJ2-2; 9 nucleotides agree with TRBD2. Material: peripheral blood. The CDR3 spells CASIEREDTGELFF. The CDR3 region has the DNA TGTGCCAGTATCGAGCGGGAGGACACCGGGGAGCTGTTTTTT.